The clone carrying this T cell receptor beta chain was seen at least ten times. J was trimmed by 6 bases and V by 8 bases; bases with no gene match: 7. This CDR3 has 14 amino acids. Germline V gene data show CDR1 as MNHEY and CDR2 as SMNVEV (reference sequence). The entry originates in a study of low-dose radiotherapy and immunotherapy resistance in tumors. First-strand cDNA relied on TRAV- and TRBV-specific primers spanning alpha and beta chains. TCRs were amplified for roughly 20 PCR cycles with a constant-region primer and V-primer adapter. TCRdb re-analysed the reads in MiXCR, keeping a single row per CDR3 protein. The data show 85,000 to 95,000 distinct CDR3 sequences, 9.4% seen once. Time point here: before trial treatment.

The TCR originated in a male donor with prostate cancer. The gene calls are TRBV27 and TRBJ2-7; 13 bases match TRBD2. Sequenced material: PBMCs, taken before treatment. The CDR3 reads CASVGTSGNREQYF. The CDR3 coding sequence is TGTGCCAGCGTCGGGACTAGCGGGAACCGCGAGCAGTACTTC.